The present TCR beta chain was sequenced within a study of OX40 agonist ivuxolimab in advanced cancers. Turning to the study itself: Partial responses were recorded for three patients, including one with hepatocellular carcinoma and two with cutaneous melanoma.

A note on this clone: Its antigen is not known.

TCRdb's table, derived via immunoSEQ multiplex PCR, lists solely in-frame clones and lacks some. The repertoire consists of roughly 70,000 clones, with about 85% occurring once and the leading ten covering 0.8% to 1%. Whole-study results and caveats: More expanded clones were seen, on average, in CD8+ T cells than in CD4+. The CD4+ and CD8+ T cells in the blood had expanded clonally by week 6 at 0.1 to 3.0 mg/kg. Antigen specificity of clonally expanded peripheral T cells was not established.

The source was CD4+ or CD8+ T cells sorted from blood, collected in a trial of the OX40 agonist ivuxolimab. This TCR came from an adult with an advanced solid tumor such as melanoma, head and neck, liver or kidney cancer.

The DNA of the CDR3 is TGTGCCAGCAGCCGAGATATGGGGGCTGAAGCTTTCTTT. Translating it yields CASSRDMGAEAFF. J is TRBJ1-1 and V is TRBV27; D is possibly TRBD1 (5 bases). V was trimmed by 6 bases and J by 6 bases, leaving 14 bases between them. Germline CDR1 is MNHEY and CDR2 is SMNVEV (reference sequence). CDR3 length: 13 residues.